This T cell receptor beta chain emerged from a study of blood T cell repertoires in COVID-19. As for the study in general: Italy, Spain and the United States were the sources of the convalescent and acute COVID-19 samples. The analysed material was cDNA or gDNA that came from T cells, B-cell-depleted T cells, or PBMCs.

Per the authors' pipeline: Amplification of reference gene primers was used by the study to estimate nucleated cell counts. The repertoire was sequenced with immunoSEQ multiplex PCR; TCRdb's copy has only in-frame clones and lacks some. The DNA was the basis for D and trimming; V, J and clone size are from that table. Altogether about 220,000 clones are present, 80% to 90% being singletons, with the ten largest covering around 2.4%. CDR3 length: 14 amino acids. V gave up 2 bases and J gave up 3 bases, with 10 bases separating them. CDR1 and CDR2 (germline): SGHTA, FQGNSA. The chain links TRBV7-2 to TRBJ1-2; no firm D call. This TCR derives from a middle-aged man who had recovered from COVID-19. Sample: peripheral blood. DNA for the CDR3: TGTGCCAGCAGCTTAAATGTGGCGGACTATGGCTACACCTTC. Translation gives CASSLNVADYGYTF.